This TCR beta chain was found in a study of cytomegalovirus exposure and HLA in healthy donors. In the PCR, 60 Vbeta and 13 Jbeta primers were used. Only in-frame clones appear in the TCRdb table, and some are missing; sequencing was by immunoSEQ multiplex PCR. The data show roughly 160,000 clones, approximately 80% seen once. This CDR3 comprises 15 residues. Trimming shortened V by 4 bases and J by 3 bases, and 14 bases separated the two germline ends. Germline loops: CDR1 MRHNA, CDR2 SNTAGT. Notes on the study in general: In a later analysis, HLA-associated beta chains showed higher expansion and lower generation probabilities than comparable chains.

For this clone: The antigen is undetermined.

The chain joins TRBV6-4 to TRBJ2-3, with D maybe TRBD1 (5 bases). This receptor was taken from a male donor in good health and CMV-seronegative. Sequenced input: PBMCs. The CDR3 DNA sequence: TGTGCCAGCAGTGCTTCTGGGGCAGGGACAGATACGCAGTATTTT. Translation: CASSASGAGTDTQYF.